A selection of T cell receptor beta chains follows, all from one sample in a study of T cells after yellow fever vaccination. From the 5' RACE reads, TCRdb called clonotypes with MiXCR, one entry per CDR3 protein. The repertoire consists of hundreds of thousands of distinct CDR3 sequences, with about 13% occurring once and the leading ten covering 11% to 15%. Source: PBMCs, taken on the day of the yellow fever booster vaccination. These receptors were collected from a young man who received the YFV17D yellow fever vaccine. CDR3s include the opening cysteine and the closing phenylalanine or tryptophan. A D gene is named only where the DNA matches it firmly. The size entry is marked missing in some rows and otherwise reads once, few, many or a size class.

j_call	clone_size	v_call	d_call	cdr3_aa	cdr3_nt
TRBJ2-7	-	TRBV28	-	CASSLPRPPTATYEQYF	TGTGCCAGCAGTTTACCCCGGCCTCCAACTGCAACTTACGAGCAGTACTTC
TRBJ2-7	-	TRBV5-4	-	CASSRDTEGEQYF	TGTGCCAGCAGCCGGGACACCGAAGGGGAGCAGTACTTC
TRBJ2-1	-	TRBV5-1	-	CASEGHKGDEQFF	TGCGCCAGCGAAGGACACAAAGGGGATGAGCAGTTCTTC
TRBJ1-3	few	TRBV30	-	CAWAKGIAGNTIYF	TGTGCCTGGGCTAAGGGGATTGCTGGAAACACCATATATTTT
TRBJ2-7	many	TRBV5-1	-	CANPTGLGSEQYF	TGCGCCAACCCTACAGGGTTGGGGAGCGAGCAGTACTTC
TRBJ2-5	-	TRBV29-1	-	CSVELARRETQYF	TGCAGCGTAGAACTAGCCCGCCGGGAGACCCAGTACTTC
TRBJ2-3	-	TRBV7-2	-	CASSLAHGSDTQYF	TGTGCCAGCAGCTTAGCGCACGGGTCAGATACGCAGTATTTT
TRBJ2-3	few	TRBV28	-	CASRNYGESDTQYF	TGTGCCAGCAGAAATTATGGGGAGTCGGATACGCAGTATTTT
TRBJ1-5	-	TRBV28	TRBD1	CASSLWDSKQHF	TGTGCCAGCAGTTTGTGGGACAGCAAACAGCATTTT
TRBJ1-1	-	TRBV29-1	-	CSSWTGENTEAFF	TGCAGCTCGTGGACGGGAGAGAACACTGAAGCTTTCTTT
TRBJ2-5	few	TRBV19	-	CASSRLVYQETQYF	TGTGCCAGTAGTAGACTAGTTTATCAAGAGACCCAGTACTTC
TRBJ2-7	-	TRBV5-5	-	CASSLGASDSYEQYF	TGTGCCAGCAGCTTGGGGGCTAGCGACTCCTACGAGCAGTACTTC
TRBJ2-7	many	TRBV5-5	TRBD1	CASSTGGQDVRQYF	TGTGCCAGCAGCACCGGGGGACAGGATGTTCGGCAGTACTTC
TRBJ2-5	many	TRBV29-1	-	CSAYRAGAKTQYF	TGCAGCGCTTACCGGGCGGGGGCGAAGACCCAGTACTTC
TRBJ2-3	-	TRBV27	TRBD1	CASSPWTGGTDTQYF	TGTGCCAGCAGTCCCTGGACAGGAGGCACAGATACGCAGTATTTT
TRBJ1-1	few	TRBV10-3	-	CASTGNTEAFF	TGTGCCTCGACTGGTAACACTGAAGCTTTCTTT
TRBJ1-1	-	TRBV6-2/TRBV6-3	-	CASSYSTAGSFSSYTEAFF	TGTGCCAGCAGTTACTCCACCGCCGGTTCCTTTTCATCGTACACTGAAGCTTTCTTT
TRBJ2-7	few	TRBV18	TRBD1	CASSQQGANYEQYF	TGTGCCAGCTCGCAACAGGGGGCTAACTACGAGCAGTACTTC
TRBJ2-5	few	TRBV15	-	CATSRTGGGTPLGTQYF	TGTGCCACCAGCAGAACCGGTGGCGGGACCCCCCTGGGGACCCAGTACTTC
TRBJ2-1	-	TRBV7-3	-	CASSLYSDLMVDEQFF	TGTGCCAGCAGCTTGTATAGCGACCTGATGGTCGATGAGCAGTTCTTC
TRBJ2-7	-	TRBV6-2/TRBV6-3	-	CASSFWSSYEQYF	TGTGCCAGCAGTTTTTGGAGCTCCTACGAGCAGTACTTC
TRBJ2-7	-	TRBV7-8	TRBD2	CASSPRTSGGHF	TGTGCCAGCAGCCCGAGGACTAGCGGGGGACACTTC
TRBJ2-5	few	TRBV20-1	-	CSARLRLGETQYF	TGCAGTGCTAGACTTAGACTGGGAGAGACCCAGTACTTC
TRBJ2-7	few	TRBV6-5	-	CASSYLGYDIEQYF	TGTGCCAGCAGTTACTTGGGATACGATATCGAGCAGTACTTC
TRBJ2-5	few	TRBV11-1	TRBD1	CASSYPGQGFRGEETQYF	TGTGCCAGCAGCTATCCGGGACAGGGTTTCCGAGGGGAAGAGACCCAGTACTTC
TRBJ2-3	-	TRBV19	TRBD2	CASTGGGRSRDGTDTQYF	TGTGCCAGTACCGGGGGGGGCCGGTCCCGGGACGGCACAGATACGCAGTATTTT
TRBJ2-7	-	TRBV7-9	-	CASSSPGLRAHEQYF	TGTGCCAGCAGCTCACCGGGACTGCGGGCACACGAGCAGTACTTC
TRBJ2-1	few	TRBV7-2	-	CASSLQGSARQFF	TGTGCCAGCAGCTTACAAGGGTCGGCGCGGCAGTTCTTC
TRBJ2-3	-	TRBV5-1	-	CASSKGHDTDTQYF	TGCGCCAGCAGTAAGGGCCATGACACAGATACGCAGTATTTT
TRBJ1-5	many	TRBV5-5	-	CASSLDGNQPQHF	TGTGCCAGCAGCTTGGACGGCAATCAGCCCCAGCATTTT
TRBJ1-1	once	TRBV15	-	CATRNVNGGEAFF	TGTGCCACCAGGAACGTCAACGGCGGTGAAGCTTTCTTT
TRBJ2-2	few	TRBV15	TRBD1	CATQTGVGTGELFF	TGTGCCACCCAAACAGGGGTGGGGACCGGGGAGCTGTTTTTT
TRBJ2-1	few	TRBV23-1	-	CASKNRAQYNEQFF	TGCGCCAGCAAAAACAGGGCCCAATACAATGAGCAGTTCTTC
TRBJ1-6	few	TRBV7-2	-	CASSLSHGTISPLHF	TGTGCCAGCAGCTTAAGCCATGGGACTATCTCACCCCTCCACTTT
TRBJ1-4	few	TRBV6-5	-	CASSWSSSGVANEKLFF	TGTGCCAGCAGTTGGTCCAGCTCAGGTGTGGCTAATGAAAAACTGTTTTTT
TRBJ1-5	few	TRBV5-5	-	CASSLTGASNQPQHF	TGTGCCAGCAGCTTGACCGGGGCAAGCAATCAGCCCCAGCATTTT
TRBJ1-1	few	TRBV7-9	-	CASSLVATNTEAFF	TGTGCCAGCAGCTTAGTGGCGACGAACACTGAAGCTTTCTTT
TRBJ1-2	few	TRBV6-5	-	CASYRRGYTF	TGTGCCAGCTACCGGCGGGGCTACACCTTC
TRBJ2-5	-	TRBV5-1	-	CASSVGLDKETQYF	TGCGCCAGCAGCGTGGGACTCGACAAAGAGACCCAGTACTTC
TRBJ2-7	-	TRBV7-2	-	CASGTAGYEQYF	TGTGCCAGCGGGACAGCGGGCTACGAGCAGTACTTC
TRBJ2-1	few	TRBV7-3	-	CASSLMGPGIYEQFF	TGTGCCAGCAGCCTTATGGGACCAGGGATATACGAGCAGTTCTTC
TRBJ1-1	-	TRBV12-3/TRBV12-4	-	CASSLGGSNTEAFF	TGTGCCAGCAGTTTAGGTGGGAGCAACACTGAAGCTTTCTTT
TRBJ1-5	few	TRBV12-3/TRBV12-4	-	CASSLGGANSNQPQHF	TGTGCCAGCAGTTTGGGAGGGGCTAATAGCAATCAGCCCCAGCATTTT
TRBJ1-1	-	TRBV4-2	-	CASSRLEGLSTEAFF	TGTGCCAGCAGCCGTCTCGAAGGGTTGAGCACTGAAGCTTTCTTT
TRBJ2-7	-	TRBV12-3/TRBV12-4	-	CASSPHRAPYEQYF	TGTGCCAGCAGTCCTCACAGGGCCCCCTACGAGCAGTACTTC
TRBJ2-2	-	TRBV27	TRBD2	CASSWDGLASGELFF	TGTGCCAGCAGTTGGGATGGACTAGCGTCTGGGGAGCTGTTTTTT
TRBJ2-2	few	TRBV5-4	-	CASRHQGSLNTGELFF	TGTGCCAGCAGGCATCAGGGGAGCCTTAACACCGGGGAGCTGTTTTTT
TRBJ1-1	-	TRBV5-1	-	CASSLRWGLAEAFF	TGCGCCAGCAGCTTGAGGTGGGGTCTCGCTGAAGCTTTCTTT
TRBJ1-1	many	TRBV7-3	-	CASSYGTYTEAFF	TGTGCCAGCAGCTACGGGACATACACTGAAGCTTTCTTT
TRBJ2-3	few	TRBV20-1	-	CSASGMAVTDTQYF	TGCAGTGCTAGTGGAATGGCGGTCACAGATACGCAGTATTTT
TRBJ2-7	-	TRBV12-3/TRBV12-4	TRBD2	CASTRGGGLASYEQYF	TGTGCCAGCACTCGAGGAGGGGGACTAGCCTCCTACGAGCAGTACTTC
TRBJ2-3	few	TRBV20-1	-	CSVEGAQLVDTQYF	TGCAGTGTCGAGGGAGCACAGTTAGTAGATACGCAGTATTTT
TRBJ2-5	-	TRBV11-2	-	CASSLEGVETQYF	TGTGCCAGCAGCTTAGAGGGTGTGGAGACCCAGTACTTC
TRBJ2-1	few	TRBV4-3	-	CASSQEEGTYNEQFF	TGCGCCAGCAGCCAAGAGGAGGGGACCTACAATGAGCAGTTCTTC